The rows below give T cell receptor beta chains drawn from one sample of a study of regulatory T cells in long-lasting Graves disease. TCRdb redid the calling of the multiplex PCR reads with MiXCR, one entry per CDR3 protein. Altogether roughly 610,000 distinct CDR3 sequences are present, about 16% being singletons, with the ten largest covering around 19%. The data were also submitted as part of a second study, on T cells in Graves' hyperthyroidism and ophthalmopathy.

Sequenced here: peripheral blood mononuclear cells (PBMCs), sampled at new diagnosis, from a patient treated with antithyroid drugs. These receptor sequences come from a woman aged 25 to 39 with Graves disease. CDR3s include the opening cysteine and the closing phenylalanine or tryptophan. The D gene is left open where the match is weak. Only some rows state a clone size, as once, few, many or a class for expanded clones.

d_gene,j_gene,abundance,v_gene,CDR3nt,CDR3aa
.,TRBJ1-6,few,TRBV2,TGTGCCAGCAGTGAAGTCGAGGATTCTGGATCACCCCTCCACTTT,CASSEVEDSGSPLHF
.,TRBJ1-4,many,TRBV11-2,TGTGCCAGCAGCGCGGTGGCTACTAATGAAAAACTGTTTTTT,CASSAVATNEKLFF
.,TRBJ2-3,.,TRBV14,TGTGCCAGCAGCCAAGATCGCCTTGACACAGATACGCAGTATTTT,CASSQDRLDTDTQYF
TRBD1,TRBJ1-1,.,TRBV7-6,TGTGCCAGCAGTCTTCGGACAGGGGAGAACACTGAAGCTTTCTTT,CASSLRTGENTEAFF
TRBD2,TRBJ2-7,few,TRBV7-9,TGTGCCAGCAGCTTAACCAGCGGGGCCGACTACGAGCAGTACTTC,CASSLTSGADYEQYF
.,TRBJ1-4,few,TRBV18,TGTGCCAGCTCACCAACAGGAGATTTTAATGAAAAACTGTTTTTT,CASSPTGDFNEKLFF
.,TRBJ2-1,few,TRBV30,TGTGCCTTCACAGGGCGGGCCAGCTCCTACAATGAGCAGTTCTTC,CAFTGRASSYNEQFF
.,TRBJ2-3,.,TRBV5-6,TGTGCCAGCAGCTCTTTAGGAGAAGATACGCAGTATTTT,CASSSLGEDTQYF
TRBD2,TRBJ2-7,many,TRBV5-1,TGTGCCAGCTCCCCCGGACTAGCGGGAGCGGGCGAGCAGTACTTC,CASSPGLAGAGEQYF
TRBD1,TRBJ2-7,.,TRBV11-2,TGTGCCAGCAGCTCCGGGACAGCCGTATCCGGCTACGAGCAGTACTTC,CASSSGTAVSGYEQYF
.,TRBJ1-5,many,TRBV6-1,TGTGCCAGCAGTCCAGGGTGGGGTAATCAGCCCCAGCATTTT,CASSPGWGNQPQHF
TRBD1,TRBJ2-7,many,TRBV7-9,TGTGCCAGCAGCTTACAGGGGGCCGGCTCCTACGAGCAGTACTTC,CASSLQGAGSYEQYF
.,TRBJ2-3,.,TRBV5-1,TGCGCCAGCAGGAGTCGGATCCTCACAGATACGCAGTATTTT,CASRSRILTDTQYF
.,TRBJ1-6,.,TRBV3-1,TGTGCCAGCAGCCAAGTCGGGGGTCGCACCCTCCACTTT,CASSQVGGRTLHF
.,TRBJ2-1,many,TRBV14,TGTGCCAGCAGCCACATTCCCTACAATGAGCAGTTCTTC,CASSHIPYNEQFF
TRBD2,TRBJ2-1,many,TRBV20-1,TGCAGTGCTAAAGACAGGGGAAGGGGACTAGCGGGATTTGGGGAGCAGTTCTTC,CSAKDRGRGLAGFGEQFF
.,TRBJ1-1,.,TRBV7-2,TGTGCCAGCAGCCCCGGGCCTTATAGTTGGAACACTGAAGCTTTCTTT,CASSPGPYSWNTEAFF
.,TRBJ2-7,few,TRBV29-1,TGCAGCGTTGTAGTCACCTACGAGCAGTACTTC,CSVVVTYEQYF
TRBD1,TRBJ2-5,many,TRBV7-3,TGTGCCAGCAGCCCCCATTCCGGGACAGGGCAAGAGACCCAGTACTTC,CASSPHSGTGQETQYF
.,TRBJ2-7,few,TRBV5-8,TGTGCCAGCAGCTTACATGCTTTCTACGAGCAGTACTTC,CASSLHAFYEQYF
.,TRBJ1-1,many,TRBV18,TGTGCCAGCTCACCACAGTCCGTAGGCACTGAAGCTTTCTTT,CASSPQSVGTEAFF
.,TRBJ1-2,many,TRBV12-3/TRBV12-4,TGTGCCAGCAGTTTATTAGCTAACTATGGCTACACCTTC,CASSLLANYGYTF
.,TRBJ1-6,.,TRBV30,TGTGCCTGGAGTGGCCACACAGGGCCTAATTCACCCCTCCACTTT,CAWSGHTGPNSPLHF
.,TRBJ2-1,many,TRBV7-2,TGTGCCAGCAGCTTCGGCTTCGCGGACAATGAGCAGTTCTTC,CASSFGFADNEQFF
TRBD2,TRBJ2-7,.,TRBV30,TGTGCCTGGAGTGTACTAGCGACAGCCTACGAGCAGTACTTC,CAWSVLATAYEQYF
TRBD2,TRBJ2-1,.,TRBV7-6,TGTGCCAGCAGCTTAGACTTTGCGGGAGCGGGTAATGAGCAGTTCTTC,CASSLDFAGAGNEQFF
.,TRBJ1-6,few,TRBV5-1,TGCGCCAGCAGCTTCTATTCTAATAATTCACCCCTCCACTTT,CASSFYSNNSPLHF
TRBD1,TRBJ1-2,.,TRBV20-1,TGCAGTGGCACGGACAGGGGCTATGGCTACACCTTC,CSGTDRGYGYTF
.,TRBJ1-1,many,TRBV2,TGTGCCACACACCGAAATGCAGGACTCGGTTCTGAAGCTTTCTTT,CATHRNAGLGSEAFF
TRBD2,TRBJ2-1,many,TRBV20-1,TGCAGTGCTAGCCCTAGCGGGAGGGCCAATCTAGGGACCTACAATGAGCAGTTCTTC,CSASPSGRANLGTYNEQFF
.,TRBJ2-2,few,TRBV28,TGTGCCATTGATGTGGGCCTAAACACCGGGGAGCTGTTTTTT,CAIDVGLNTGELFF
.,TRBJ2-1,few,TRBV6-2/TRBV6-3,TGTGCCACATCGATAAAACCAAGAGATCGGGGGTGGTATTCCTTC,CATSIKPRDRGWYSF
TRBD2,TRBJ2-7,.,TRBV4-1,TGCGCCAGCAGCCAAGAAGTGATCGGCGGGAGAGGTTCCTACGAGCAGTACTTC,CASSQEVIGGRGSYEQYF
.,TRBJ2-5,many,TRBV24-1,TGTGCCACCAGTGATTTGTCGGGAAGCTGGGAGACCCAGTACTTC,CATSDLSGSWETQYF
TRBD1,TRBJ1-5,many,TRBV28,TGTGCCAGCAACAAGGGGGCTAACAATCAGCCCCAGCATTTT,CASNKGANNQPQHF
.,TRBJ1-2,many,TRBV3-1,TGTGCCAGCAGAACCACAGGGTATGGCTACACCTTC,CASRTTGYGYTF
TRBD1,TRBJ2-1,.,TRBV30,TGTGCCTGGGGGGGACAGTACAATGAGCAGTTCTTC,CAWGGQYNEQFF
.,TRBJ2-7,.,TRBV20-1,TGCAGTGCTAGCCGGGGAGTTAACGAGCAGTACTTC,CSASRGVNEQYF
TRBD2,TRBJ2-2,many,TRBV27,TGTGCCAGCAGTTTGTTACTAGCGGGAGTCGGGGAGCTGTTTTTT,CASSLLLAGVGELFF
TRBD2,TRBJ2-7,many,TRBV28,TGTGCCAGCAGTTTATTGTTTCGGCTGCGGGAGCTCAGGGAGCAGTACTTC,CASSLLFRLRELREQYF
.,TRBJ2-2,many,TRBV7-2,TGTGCCAGCAGCTTTGTTTCGGGAACCGGGGAGCTGTTTTTT,CASSFVSGTGELFF
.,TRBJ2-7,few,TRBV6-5,TGTGCCAGCAGTTCCGACTTGCCTCCCTACGAGCAGTACTTC,CASSSDLPPYEQYF
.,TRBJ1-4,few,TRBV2,TGTGCCAGCAGTGTAGGGCCCTCGAATGAAAAACTGTTTTTT,CASSVGPSNEKLFF
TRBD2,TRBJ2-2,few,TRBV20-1,TGCAGTGCTAGAGGTCCCCGGGACTACACCTACACCGGGGAGCTGTTTTTT,CSARGPRDYTYTGELFF
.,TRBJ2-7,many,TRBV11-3,TGTGCCAGCAGCTTAGATCTGGGCAGGGTCTACGAGCAGTACTTC,CASSLDLGRVYEQYF
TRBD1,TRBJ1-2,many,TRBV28,TGTGCCATCGGACAGGGGGGGAACTATGGCTACACCTTC,CAIGQGGNYGYTF
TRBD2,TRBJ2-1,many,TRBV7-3,TGTGCCAGCAGCGCACCGGGGGGGCGCAATGAGCAGTTCTTC,CASSAPGGRNEQFF
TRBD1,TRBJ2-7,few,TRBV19,TGTGCCAGTGAGGGGGGACAGGGGGACTACGAGCAGTACTTC,CASEGGQGDYEQYF
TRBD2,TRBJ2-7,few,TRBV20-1,TGTAGTAAGACTAGCCTCGGGGACGAGCAGTACTTC,CSKTSLGDEQYF
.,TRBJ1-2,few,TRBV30,TGTGCCTGGAGTGTACTGAGGGGCTACACCTTC,CAWSVLRGYTF
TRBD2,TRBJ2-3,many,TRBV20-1,TGCAGTGTCGCGACTAGCCCTCGAGATACGCAGTATTTT,CSVATSPRDTQYF
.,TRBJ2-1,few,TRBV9,TGTGCCAGCAGCCCTGATGTAGATAAGCAGTTCTTC,CASSPDVDKQFF
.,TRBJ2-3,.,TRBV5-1,TGCGCCAGCAGCCCTCAAGCGGGCACAGATACGCCGTATTTT,CASSPQAGTDTPYF
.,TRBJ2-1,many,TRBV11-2,TGTGCCAGTGAACCGAAGGCGGCCGGCTCCTACAATGAGCAGTTCTTC,CASEPKAAGSYNEQFF
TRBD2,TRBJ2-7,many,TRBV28,TGTGCCAGCAGTGGACTAGCGGGGGTGGAGGACTACGAGCAGTACTTC,CASSGLAGVEDYEQYF